This T cell receptor (beta chain) was sequenced for a study of PD-1 blockade in classical Hodgkin lymphoma. Whole-study context: Patients got intravenous nivolumab 3 mg/kg every 2 weeks.

All the patients suffered relapse after autologous stem cell transplantation, and brentuximab vedotin exposure differed. Thawed PBMCs underwent magnetic negative selection to yield purified CD4+ T cells. On this clone itself: The target antigen is unknown.

Sequencing was performed with immunoSEQ multiplex PCR; in TCRdb, only in-frame clones are kept and a portion is missing. The repertoire includes around 17,000 clones, 70% to 90% of them detected once, and 1% sits in the top ten. General study findings and limits: Newly diagnosed patients reportedly had lower baseline TCR diversity than healthy donors. Significant TCR diversity gains by C4D1 occurred in CD4+ but not CD8+ cells.

The germline gives CDR1 MNHEY, CDR2 SVGAGI. This CDR3 contains 14 residues. The V segment lost 6 bases and the J segment 2 bases; nucleotides outside the gene matches: 4. The chain links TRBV6-5 to TRBJ1-2; TRBD1 matches 9 bases. Sequencing used CD4+ T cells from blood, obtained at baseline. This receptor was identified in a human donor with classical Hodgkin lymphoma. Here the CDR3 DNA reads TGTGCCAGCAGAAGGACAGGGGACAACTATGGCTACACCTTC. It translates to CASRRTGDNYGYTF.